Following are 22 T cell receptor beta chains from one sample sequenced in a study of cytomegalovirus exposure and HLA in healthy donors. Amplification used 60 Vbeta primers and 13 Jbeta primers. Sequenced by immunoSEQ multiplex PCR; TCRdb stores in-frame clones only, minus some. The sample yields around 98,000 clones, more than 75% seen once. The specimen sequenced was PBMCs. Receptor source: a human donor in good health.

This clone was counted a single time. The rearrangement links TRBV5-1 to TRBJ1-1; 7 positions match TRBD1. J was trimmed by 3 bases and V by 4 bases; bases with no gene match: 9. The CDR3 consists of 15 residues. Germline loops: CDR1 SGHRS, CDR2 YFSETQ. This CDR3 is CASSPRRGGDTEAFF. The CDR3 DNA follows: TGCGCCAGCAGCCCACGAAGAGGGGGCGACACTGAAGCTTTCTTT.

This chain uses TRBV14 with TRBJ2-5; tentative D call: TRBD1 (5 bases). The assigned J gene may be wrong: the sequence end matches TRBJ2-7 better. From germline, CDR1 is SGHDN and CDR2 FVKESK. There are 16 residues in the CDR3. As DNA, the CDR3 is TGTGCCAGCAGCCAAGGGTCGACAGTGAGCTCCTACGAGCAGTACTTC. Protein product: CASSQGSTVSSYEQYF.

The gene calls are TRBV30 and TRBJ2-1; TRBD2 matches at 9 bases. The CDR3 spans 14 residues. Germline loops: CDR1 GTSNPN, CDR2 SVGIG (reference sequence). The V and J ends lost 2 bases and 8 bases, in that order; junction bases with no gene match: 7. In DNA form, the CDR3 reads TGTGCCTGGAGTTGGGCTAGCGGGACCGATGAGCAGTTCTTC. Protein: CAWSWASGTDEQFF.

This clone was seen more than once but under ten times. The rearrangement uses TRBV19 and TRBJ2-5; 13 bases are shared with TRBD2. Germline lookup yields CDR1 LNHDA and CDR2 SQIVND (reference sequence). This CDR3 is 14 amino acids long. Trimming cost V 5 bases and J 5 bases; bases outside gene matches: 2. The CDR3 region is CASSLTSGRETQYF. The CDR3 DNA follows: TGTGCCAGTAGTCTGACTAGCGGGAGGGAGACCCAGTACTTC.

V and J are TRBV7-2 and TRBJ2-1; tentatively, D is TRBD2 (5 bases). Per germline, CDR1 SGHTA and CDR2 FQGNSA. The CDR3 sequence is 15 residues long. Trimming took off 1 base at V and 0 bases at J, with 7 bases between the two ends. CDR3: CASSLVSASYNEQFF. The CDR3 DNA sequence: TGTGCCAGCAGCTTAGTTAGCGCCTCCTACAATGAGCAGTTCTTC.

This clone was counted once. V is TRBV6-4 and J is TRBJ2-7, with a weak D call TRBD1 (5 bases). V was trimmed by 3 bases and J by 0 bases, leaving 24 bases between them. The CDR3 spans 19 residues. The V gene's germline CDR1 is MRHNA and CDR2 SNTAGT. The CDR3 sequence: CASSDEGRCYRPVSYEQYF. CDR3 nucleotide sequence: TGTGCCAGCAGTGATGAAGGGCGGTGTTACAGGCCGGTCTCCTACGAGCAGTACTTC.

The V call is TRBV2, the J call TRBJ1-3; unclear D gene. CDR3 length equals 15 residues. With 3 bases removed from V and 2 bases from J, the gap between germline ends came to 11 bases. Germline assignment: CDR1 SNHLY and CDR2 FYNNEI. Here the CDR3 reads CASSERTVPGNTIYF. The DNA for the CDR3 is TGTGCCAGCAGTGAGAGAACAGTCCCTGGAAACACCATATATTTT.

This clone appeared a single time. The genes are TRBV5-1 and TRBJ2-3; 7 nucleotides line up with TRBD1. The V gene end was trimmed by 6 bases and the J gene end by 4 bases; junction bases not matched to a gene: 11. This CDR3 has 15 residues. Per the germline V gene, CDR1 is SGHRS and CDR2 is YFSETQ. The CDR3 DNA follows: TGCGCCAGCACAGACAGGGCCAATGGCGCAGATACGCAGTATTTT. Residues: CASTDRANGADTQYF.

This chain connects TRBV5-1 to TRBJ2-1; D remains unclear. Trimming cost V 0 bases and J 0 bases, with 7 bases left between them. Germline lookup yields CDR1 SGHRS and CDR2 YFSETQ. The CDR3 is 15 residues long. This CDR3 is CASSLEANSYNEQFF. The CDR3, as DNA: TGCGCCAGCAGCTTGGAAGCAAACTCCTACAATGAGCAGTTCTTC.

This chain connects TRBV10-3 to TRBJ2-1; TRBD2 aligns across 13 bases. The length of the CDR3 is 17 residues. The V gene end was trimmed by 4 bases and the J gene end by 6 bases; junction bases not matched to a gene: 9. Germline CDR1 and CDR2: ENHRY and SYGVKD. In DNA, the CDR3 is TGTGCCATCAGTGGGGGGACTAGCGGGATTAGAGGCAATGAGCAGTTCTTC. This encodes CAISGGTSGIRGNEQFF.

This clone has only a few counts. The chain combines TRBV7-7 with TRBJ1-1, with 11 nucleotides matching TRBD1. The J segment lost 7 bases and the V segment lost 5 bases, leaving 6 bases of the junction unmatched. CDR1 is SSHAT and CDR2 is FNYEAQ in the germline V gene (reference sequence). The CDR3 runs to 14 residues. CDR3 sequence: CASSPGQGALEAFF. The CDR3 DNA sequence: TGTGCCAGCAGCCCCGGACAGGGGGCACTTGAAGCTTTCTTT.

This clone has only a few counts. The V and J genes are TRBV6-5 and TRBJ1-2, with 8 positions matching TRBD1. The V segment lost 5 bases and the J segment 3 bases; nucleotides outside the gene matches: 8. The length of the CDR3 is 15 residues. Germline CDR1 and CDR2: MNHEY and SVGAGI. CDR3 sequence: CASSLYGQGYYGYTF. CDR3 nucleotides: TGTGCCAGCAGTCTCTACGGACAGGGCTACTATGGCTACACCTTC.

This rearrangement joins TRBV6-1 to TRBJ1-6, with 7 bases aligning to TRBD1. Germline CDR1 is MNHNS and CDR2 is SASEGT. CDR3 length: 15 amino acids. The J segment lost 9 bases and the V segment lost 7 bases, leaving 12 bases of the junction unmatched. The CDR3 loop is CASIRSETGSSPLHF. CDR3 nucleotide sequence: TGTGCCAGCATTCGGTCGGAGACAGGGAGTTCACCCCTCCACTTT.

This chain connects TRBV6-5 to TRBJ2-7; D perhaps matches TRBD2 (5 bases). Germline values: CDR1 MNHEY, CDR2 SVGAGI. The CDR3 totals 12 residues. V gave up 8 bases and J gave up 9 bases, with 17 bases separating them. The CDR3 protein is CASGLLFGRQYF. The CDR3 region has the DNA TGTGCCAGCGGACTGTTGTTTGGGCGGCAGTACTTC.

CDR3 protein: CASSPGRGSWTEAFF. CDR3 bases: TGTGCCAGCTCACCGGGTAGGGGTAGCTGGACTGAAGCTTTCTTT. The J gene is TRBJ1-1, the V gene TRBV18; D might be TRBD1 (5 bases). The CDR3 contains 15 residues. The germline V gene has CDR1 KGHSH and CDR2 LQKENI. Trimming took off 3 bases at V and 5 bases at J, with 16 bases between the two ends. Filled out from reference TRBV18 and TRBJ1-1, the complete variable domain reads NAGVMQNPRHLVRRRGQEARLRCSPMKGHSHVYWYRQLPEEGLKFMVYLQKENIIDESGMPKERFSAEFPKEGPSILRIQQVVRGDSAAYFCASSPGRGSWTEAFFGQGTRLTVV.

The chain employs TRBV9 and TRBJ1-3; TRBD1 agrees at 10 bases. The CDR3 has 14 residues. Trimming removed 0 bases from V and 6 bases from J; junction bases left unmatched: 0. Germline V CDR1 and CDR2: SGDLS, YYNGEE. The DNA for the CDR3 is TGTGCCAGCAGCGTAGGACAGGGGGCAAACACCATATATTTT. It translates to CASSVGQGANTIYF. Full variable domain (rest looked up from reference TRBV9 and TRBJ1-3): DSGVTQTPKHLITATGQRVTLRCSPRSGDLSVYWYQQSLDQGLQFLIQYYNGEERAKGNILERFSAQQFPDLHSELNLSSLELGDSALYFCASSVGQGANTIYFGEGSWLTVV.

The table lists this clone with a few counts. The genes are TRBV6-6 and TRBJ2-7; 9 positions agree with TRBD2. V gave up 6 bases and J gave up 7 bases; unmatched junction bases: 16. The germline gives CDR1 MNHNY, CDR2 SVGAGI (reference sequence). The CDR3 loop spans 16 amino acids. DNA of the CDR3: TGTGCCAGCAGGCCCCGAGCGGGAGGCCCCGATTGGGAGCAGTACTTC. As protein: CASRPRAGGPDWEQYF.

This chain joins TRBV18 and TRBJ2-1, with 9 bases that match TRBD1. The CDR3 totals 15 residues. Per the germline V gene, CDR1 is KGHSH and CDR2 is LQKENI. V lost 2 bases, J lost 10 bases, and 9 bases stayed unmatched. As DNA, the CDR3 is TGTGCCAGCTCACCATCGGGACAGGGAGGTTACGAGCAGTTCTTC. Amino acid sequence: CASSPSGQGGYEQFF. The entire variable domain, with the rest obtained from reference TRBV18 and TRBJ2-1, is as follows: NAGVMQNPRHLVRRRGQEARLRCSPMKGHSHVYWYRQLPEEGLKFMVYLQKENIIDESGMPKERFSAEFPKEGPSILRIQQVVRGDSAAYFCASSPSGQGGYEQFFGPGTRLTVL.

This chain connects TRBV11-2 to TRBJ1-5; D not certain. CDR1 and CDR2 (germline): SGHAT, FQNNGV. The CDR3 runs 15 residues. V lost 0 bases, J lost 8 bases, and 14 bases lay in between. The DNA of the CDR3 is TGTGCCAGCAGCTTAGATCAGGCACTCGGGGAGCCCCAGCATTTT. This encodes CASSLDQALGEPQHF.

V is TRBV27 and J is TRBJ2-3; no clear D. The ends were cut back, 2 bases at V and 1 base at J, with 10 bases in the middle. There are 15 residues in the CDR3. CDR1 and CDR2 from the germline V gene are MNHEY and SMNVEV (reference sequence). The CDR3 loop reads CASSLGPSGTDTQYF. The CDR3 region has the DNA TGTGCCAGCAGTTTAGGTCCATCGGGCACAGATACGCAGTATTTT.

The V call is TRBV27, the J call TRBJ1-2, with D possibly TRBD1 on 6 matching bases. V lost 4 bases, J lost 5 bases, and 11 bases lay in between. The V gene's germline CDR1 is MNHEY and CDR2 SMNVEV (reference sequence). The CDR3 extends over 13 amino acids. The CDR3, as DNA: TGTGCCAGCAGTTCAGTACAGGGTTATGGCTACACCTTC. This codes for CASSSVQGYGYTF.

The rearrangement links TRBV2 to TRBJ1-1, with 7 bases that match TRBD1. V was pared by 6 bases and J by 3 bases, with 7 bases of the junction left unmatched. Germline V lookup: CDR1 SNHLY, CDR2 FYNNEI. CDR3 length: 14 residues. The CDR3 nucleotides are TGTGCCAGCAGCCTTCGCAGGGGGGACACTGAAGCTTTCTTT. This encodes CASSLRRGDTEAFF.